This T cell receptor (beta chain) was found in a study of blood T cell repertoires in COVID-19. Germline values: CDR1 SGHTS, CDR2 YDEGEE. Trimming took 4 bases from V and 10 from J, leaving 15 bases between them. The length of the CDR3 is 13 residues. Method: immunoSEQ multiplex PCR; TCRdb's copy keeps in-frame clones and lacks some. The sample has about 270,000 clones; 80% to 90% are singletons. Cohort allocation depended upon clinical history that participants reported. The chain joins TRBV5-8 to TRBJ2-1, with TRBD2 as a possible D gene (6 bases). This clonotype was obtained from a woman aged 25 to 39 with acute COVID-19. Sequencing was done on a sample of PBMCs or T cells enriched from blood (not recorded which). The CDR3 spells CASSPYAGMEQFF. The DNA for the CDR3 is TGTGCCAGCAGCCCCTACGCGGGGATGGAGCAGTTCTTC.